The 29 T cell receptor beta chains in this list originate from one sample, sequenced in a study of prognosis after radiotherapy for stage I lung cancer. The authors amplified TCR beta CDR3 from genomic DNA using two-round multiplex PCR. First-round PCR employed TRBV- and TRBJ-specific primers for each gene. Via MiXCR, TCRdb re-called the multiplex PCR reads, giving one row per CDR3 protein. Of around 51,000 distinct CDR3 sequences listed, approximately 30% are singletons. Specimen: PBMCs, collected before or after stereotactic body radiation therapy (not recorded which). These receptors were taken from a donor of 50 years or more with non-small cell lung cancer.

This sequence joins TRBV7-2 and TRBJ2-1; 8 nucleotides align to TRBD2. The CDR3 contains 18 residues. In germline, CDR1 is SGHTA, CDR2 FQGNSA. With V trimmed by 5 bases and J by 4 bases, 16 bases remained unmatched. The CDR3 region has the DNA TGTGCCAGCAGCCGAACGGGGTCTGTTAGCGGGGTGTACAATGAGCAGTTCTTC. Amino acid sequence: CASSRTGSVSGVYNEQFF.

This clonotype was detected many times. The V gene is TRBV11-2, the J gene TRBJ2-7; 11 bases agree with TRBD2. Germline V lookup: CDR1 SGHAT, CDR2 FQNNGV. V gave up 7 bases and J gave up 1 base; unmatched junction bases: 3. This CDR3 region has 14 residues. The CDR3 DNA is TGTGCCAGCAACCGACTAGCGGGGTCCTACGAGCAGTACTTC. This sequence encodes CASNRLAGSYEQYF.

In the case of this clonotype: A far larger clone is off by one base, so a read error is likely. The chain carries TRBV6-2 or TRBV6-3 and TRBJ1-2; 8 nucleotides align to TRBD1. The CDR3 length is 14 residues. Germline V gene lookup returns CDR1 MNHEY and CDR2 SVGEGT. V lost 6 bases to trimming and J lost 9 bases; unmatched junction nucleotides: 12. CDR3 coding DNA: TGTGCCAGCAGGGCCCTAGGACAGGGCCATCGCTACACCTTC. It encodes CASRALGQGHRYTF.

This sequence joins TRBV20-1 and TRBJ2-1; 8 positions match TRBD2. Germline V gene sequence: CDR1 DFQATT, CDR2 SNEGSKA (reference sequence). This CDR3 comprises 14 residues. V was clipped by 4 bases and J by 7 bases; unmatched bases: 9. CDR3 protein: CSAKLAVFSNEQFF. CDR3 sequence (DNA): TGCAGTGCTAAACTAGCGGTATTTTCTAATGAGCAGTTCTTC.

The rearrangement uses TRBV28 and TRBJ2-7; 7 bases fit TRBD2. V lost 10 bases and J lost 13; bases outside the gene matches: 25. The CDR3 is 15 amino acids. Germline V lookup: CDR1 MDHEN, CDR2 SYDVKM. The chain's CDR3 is CATNGLTSVVPPLYF. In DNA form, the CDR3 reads TGTGCCACGAACGGCCTTACTAGCGTGGTCCCACCACTTTACTTC.

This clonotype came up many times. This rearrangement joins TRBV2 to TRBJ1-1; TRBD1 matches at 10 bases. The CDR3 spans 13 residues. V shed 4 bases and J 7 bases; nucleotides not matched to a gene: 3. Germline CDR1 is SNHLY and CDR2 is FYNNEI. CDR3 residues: CASSGDRGDEAFF. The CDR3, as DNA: TGTGCCAGCAGTGGGGACAGGGGCGATGAAGCTTTCTTT. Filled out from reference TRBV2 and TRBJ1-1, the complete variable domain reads EPEVTQTPSHQVTQMGQEVILRCVPISNHLYFYWYRQILGQKVEFLVSFYNNEISEKSEIFDDQFSVERPDGSNFTLKIRSTKLEDSAMYFCASSGDRGDEAFFGQGTRLTVV.

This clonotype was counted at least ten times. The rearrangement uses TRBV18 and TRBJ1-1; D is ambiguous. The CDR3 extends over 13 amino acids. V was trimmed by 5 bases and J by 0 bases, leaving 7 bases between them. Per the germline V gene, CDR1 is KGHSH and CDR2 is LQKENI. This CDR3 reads CASSDTMNTEAFF. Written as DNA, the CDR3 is TGTGCCAGCTCAGACACCATGAACACTGAAGCTTTCTTT.

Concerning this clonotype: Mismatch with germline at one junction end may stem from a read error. Here the CDR3 reads CSSSLGVHGPYEQYF. DNA for the CDR3: TGCTCCAGCAGCTTGGGGGTCCATGGGCCCTACGAGCAGTACTTC. The V and J genes are TRBV5-1 and TRBJ2-7, with D perhaps being TRBD1 or TRBD2 (5 bases each). The CDR3 has 15 amino acids. Germline CDR1 and CDR2: SGHRS and YFSETQ.

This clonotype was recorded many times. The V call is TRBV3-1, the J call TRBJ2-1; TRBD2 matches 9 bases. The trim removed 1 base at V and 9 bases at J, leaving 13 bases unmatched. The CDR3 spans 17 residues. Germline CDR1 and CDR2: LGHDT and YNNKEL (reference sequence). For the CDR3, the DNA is TGTGCCAGCAGCCAAGGCCTCCTTAGCGGGAGTGGCAGTGAGCAGTTCTTC. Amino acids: CASSQGLLSGSGSEQFF.

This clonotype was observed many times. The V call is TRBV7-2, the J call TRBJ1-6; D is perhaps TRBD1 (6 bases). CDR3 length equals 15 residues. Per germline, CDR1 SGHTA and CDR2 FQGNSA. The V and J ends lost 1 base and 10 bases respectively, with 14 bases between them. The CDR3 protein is CASSLDQGIGSPLHF. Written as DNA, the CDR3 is TGTGCCAGCAGCTTAGATCAGGGGATCGGCTCACCCCTCCACTTT.

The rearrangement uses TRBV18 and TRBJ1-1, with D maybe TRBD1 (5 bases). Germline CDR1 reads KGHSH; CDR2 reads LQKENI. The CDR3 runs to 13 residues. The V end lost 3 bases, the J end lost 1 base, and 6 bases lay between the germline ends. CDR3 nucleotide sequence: TGTGCCAGCTCACCCGGACAGAACACTGAAGCTTTCTTT. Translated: CASSPGQNTEAFF.

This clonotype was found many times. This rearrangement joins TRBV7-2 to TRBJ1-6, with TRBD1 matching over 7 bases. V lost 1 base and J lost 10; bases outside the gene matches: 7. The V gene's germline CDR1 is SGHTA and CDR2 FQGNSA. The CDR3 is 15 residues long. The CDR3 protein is CASSLGLQGTSPLHF. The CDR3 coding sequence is TGTGCCAGCAGCTTAGGTCTACAGGGGACCTCACCCCTCCACTTT. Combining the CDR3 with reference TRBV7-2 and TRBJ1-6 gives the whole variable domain GAGVSQSPSNKVTEKGKDVELRCDPISGHTALYWYRQSLGQGLEFLIYFQGNSAPDKSGLPSDRFSAERTGGSVSTLTIQRTQQEDSAVYLCASSLGLQGTSPLHFGNGTRLTVT.

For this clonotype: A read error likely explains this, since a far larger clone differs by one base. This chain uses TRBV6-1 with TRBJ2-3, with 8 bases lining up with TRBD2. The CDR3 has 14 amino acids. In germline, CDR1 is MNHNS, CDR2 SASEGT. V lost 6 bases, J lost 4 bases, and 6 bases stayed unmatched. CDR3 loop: CASRSGGRSDTQYF. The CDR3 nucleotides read TGTGCCAGCAGGAGTGGCGGGAGGTCAGATACGCAGTATTTT.

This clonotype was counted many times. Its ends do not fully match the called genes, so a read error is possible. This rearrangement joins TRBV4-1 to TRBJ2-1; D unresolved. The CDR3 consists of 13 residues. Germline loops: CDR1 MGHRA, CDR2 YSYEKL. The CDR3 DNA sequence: TGCGCCAGCAGCCAAGGCTCCAACAATGAGCAGTTCTTC. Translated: CASSQGSNNEQFF.

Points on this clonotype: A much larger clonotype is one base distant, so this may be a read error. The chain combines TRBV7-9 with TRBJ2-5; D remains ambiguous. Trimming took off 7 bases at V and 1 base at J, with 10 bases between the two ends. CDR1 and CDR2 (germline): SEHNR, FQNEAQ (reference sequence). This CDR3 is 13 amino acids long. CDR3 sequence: CASITTVQETQYF. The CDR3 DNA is TGTGCCAGCATCACGACCGTCCAAGAGACCCAGTACTTC.

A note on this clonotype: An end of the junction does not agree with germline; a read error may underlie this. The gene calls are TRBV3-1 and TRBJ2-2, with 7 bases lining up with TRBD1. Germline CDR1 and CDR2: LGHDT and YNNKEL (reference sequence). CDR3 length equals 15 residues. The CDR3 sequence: CASSRGTVVTRELFF. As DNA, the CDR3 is TGTGCCAGCAGCCGGGGGACAGTGGTCACCAGGGAGCTGTTTTTT.

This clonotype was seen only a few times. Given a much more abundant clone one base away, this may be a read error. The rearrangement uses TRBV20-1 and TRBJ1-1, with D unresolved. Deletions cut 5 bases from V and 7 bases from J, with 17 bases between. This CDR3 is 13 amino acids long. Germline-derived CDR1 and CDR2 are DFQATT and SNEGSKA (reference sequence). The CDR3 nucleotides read TGCAGTGCTCAGAGGTCGGCTGTAGGTGAAGCTTTCTTT. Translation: CSAQRSAVGEAFF.

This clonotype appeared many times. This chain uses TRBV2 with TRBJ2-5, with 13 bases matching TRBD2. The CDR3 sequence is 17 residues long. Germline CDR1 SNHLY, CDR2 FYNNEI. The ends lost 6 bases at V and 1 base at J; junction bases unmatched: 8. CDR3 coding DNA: TGTGCCAGCAGCTCCGGGACTAGCGGGGTGGGCCAAGAGACCCAGTACTTC. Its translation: CASSSGTSGVGQETQYF.

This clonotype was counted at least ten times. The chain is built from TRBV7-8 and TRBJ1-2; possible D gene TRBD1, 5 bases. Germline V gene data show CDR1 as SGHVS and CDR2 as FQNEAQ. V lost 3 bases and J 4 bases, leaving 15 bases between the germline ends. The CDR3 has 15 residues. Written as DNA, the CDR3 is TGTGCCAGCAGCTTGGGGCGGAGAGGAAGCTATGGCTACACCTTC. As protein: CASSLGRRGSYGYTF.

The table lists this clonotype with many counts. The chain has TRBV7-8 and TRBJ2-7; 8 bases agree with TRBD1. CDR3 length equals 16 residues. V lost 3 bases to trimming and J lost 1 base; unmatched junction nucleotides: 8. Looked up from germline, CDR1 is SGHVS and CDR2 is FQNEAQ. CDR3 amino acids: CASSFTRDRSSYEQYF. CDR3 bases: TGTGCCAGCAGCTTCACCCGGGACAGGAGTTCCTACGAGCAGTACTTC.

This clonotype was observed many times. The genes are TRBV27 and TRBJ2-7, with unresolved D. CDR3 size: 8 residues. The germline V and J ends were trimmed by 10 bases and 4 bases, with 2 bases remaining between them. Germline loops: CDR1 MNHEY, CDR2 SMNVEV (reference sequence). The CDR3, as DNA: TGTGCCACTTACGAGCAGTACTTC. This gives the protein CATYEQYF.

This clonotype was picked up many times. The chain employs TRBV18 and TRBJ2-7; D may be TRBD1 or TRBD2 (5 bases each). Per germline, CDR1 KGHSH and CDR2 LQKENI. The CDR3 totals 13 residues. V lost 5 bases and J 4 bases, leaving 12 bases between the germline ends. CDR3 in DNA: TGTGCCAGCTCAGAGGGGTTCCCGTACGAGCAGTACTTC. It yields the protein CASSEGFPYEQYF.

CDR3 DNA: TGTGCCAGCAGTTACTCTAGGATGCAGTGCCTGAATAACACTGAAGCTTTCTTT. Protein sequence: CASSYSRMQCLNNTEAFF. This chain connects TRBV6-2 or TRBV6-3 to TRBJ1-1, with D unresolved. This CDR3 has 18 residues. CDR1 and CDR2 (germline): MNHEY, SVGEGT. Deletions cut 0 bases from V and 2 bases from J, with 19 bases between.

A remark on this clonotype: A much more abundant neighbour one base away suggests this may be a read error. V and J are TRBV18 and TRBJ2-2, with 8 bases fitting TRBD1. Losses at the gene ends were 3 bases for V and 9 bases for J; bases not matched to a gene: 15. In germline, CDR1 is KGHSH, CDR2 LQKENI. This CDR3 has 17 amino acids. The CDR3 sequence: CASSPTPGQDFAWELFF. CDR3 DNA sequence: TGTGCCAGCTCACCTACACCGGGACAGGACTTCGCCTGGGAGCTGTTTTTT.

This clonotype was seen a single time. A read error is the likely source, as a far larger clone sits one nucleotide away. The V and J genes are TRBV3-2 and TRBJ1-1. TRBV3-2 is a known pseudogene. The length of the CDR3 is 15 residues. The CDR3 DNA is TGTGCCAGCAGCCAAGGGGTCCAGAGAGGTACTGAAGCTTTCTTT. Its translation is CASSQGVQRGTEAFF.

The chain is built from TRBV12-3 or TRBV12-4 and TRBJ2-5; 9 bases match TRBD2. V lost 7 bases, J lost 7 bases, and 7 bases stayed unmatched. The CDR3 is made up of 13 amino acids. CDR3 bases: TGTGCCAGCACTGTAATGCGGGAGGGGACCCAGTACTTC. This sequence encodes CASTVMREGTQYF.

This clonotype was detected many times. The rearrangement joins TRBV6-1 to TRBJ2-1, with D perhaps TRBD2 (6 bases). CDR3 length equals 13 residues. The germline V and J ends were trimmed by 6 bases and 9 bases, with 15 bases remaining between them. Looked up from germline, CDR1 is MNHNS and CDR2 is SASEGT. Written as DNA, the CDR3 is TGTGCCAGCAGCGCCGATAGCGGAACTGAGCAGTTCTTC. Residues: CASSADSGTEQFF.

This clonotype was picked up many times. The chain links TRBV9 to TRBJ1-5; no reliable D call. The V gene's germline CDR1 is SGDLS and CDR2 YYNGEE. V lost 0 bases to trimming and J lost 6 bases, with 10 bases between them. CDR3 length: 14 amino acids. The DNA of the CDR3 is TGTGCCAGCAGCGTAGGAACTACGACTCAGCCCCAGCATTTT. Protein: CASSVGTTTQPQHF.

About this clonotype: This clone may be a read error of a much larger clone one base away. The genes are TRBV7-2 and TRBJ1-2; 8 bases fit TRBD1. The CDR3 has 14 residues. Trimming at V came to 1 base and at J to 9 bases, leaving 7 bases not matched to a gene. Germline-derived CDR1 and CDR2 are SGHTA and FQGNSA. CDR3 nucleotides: TGTGCCAGCAGCTTAGTGCAGGGGGCGAGATGCTACACCTTC. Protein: CASSLVQGARCYTF.